This T cell receptor (beta chain) was found in a study of shared clonotypes between healthy human individuals. About the research overall: Three plates each covered CD4 naive and memory; CD8 naive two, CD8 memory one.

With respect to this clone: The DNA is left out, because the CDR3 cannot be placed on it with certainty; the CDR3 is given as TCRdb lists it.

In the original analysis: Because ImmunoSEQ provided only junction sequences with no quality scores, the filtering differed. Assay: immunoSEQ multiplex PCR; the TCRdb copy retains only in-frame clones and omits some. D and trimming were read from the DNA, whereas the V and J calls and clone size are those reported in that table. The table lists approximately 530,000 clones, about 96% of them singletons. Germline V gene sequence: CDR1 MDHEN, CDR2 SYDVKM. Inclusive of both ends, the CDR3 amounts to 14 amino acids. The rearrangement joins TRBV28 to TRBJ1-2; the table's D gene call, TRBD1, was not cross checked with the DNA. Input material: naive CD4+ T cells sorted from blood. As for subset: CD45RA+ positively selected. This TCR was sampled from a woman aged 30 to 39 in good health. The CDR3 region is CASSFRARAYGYTF.